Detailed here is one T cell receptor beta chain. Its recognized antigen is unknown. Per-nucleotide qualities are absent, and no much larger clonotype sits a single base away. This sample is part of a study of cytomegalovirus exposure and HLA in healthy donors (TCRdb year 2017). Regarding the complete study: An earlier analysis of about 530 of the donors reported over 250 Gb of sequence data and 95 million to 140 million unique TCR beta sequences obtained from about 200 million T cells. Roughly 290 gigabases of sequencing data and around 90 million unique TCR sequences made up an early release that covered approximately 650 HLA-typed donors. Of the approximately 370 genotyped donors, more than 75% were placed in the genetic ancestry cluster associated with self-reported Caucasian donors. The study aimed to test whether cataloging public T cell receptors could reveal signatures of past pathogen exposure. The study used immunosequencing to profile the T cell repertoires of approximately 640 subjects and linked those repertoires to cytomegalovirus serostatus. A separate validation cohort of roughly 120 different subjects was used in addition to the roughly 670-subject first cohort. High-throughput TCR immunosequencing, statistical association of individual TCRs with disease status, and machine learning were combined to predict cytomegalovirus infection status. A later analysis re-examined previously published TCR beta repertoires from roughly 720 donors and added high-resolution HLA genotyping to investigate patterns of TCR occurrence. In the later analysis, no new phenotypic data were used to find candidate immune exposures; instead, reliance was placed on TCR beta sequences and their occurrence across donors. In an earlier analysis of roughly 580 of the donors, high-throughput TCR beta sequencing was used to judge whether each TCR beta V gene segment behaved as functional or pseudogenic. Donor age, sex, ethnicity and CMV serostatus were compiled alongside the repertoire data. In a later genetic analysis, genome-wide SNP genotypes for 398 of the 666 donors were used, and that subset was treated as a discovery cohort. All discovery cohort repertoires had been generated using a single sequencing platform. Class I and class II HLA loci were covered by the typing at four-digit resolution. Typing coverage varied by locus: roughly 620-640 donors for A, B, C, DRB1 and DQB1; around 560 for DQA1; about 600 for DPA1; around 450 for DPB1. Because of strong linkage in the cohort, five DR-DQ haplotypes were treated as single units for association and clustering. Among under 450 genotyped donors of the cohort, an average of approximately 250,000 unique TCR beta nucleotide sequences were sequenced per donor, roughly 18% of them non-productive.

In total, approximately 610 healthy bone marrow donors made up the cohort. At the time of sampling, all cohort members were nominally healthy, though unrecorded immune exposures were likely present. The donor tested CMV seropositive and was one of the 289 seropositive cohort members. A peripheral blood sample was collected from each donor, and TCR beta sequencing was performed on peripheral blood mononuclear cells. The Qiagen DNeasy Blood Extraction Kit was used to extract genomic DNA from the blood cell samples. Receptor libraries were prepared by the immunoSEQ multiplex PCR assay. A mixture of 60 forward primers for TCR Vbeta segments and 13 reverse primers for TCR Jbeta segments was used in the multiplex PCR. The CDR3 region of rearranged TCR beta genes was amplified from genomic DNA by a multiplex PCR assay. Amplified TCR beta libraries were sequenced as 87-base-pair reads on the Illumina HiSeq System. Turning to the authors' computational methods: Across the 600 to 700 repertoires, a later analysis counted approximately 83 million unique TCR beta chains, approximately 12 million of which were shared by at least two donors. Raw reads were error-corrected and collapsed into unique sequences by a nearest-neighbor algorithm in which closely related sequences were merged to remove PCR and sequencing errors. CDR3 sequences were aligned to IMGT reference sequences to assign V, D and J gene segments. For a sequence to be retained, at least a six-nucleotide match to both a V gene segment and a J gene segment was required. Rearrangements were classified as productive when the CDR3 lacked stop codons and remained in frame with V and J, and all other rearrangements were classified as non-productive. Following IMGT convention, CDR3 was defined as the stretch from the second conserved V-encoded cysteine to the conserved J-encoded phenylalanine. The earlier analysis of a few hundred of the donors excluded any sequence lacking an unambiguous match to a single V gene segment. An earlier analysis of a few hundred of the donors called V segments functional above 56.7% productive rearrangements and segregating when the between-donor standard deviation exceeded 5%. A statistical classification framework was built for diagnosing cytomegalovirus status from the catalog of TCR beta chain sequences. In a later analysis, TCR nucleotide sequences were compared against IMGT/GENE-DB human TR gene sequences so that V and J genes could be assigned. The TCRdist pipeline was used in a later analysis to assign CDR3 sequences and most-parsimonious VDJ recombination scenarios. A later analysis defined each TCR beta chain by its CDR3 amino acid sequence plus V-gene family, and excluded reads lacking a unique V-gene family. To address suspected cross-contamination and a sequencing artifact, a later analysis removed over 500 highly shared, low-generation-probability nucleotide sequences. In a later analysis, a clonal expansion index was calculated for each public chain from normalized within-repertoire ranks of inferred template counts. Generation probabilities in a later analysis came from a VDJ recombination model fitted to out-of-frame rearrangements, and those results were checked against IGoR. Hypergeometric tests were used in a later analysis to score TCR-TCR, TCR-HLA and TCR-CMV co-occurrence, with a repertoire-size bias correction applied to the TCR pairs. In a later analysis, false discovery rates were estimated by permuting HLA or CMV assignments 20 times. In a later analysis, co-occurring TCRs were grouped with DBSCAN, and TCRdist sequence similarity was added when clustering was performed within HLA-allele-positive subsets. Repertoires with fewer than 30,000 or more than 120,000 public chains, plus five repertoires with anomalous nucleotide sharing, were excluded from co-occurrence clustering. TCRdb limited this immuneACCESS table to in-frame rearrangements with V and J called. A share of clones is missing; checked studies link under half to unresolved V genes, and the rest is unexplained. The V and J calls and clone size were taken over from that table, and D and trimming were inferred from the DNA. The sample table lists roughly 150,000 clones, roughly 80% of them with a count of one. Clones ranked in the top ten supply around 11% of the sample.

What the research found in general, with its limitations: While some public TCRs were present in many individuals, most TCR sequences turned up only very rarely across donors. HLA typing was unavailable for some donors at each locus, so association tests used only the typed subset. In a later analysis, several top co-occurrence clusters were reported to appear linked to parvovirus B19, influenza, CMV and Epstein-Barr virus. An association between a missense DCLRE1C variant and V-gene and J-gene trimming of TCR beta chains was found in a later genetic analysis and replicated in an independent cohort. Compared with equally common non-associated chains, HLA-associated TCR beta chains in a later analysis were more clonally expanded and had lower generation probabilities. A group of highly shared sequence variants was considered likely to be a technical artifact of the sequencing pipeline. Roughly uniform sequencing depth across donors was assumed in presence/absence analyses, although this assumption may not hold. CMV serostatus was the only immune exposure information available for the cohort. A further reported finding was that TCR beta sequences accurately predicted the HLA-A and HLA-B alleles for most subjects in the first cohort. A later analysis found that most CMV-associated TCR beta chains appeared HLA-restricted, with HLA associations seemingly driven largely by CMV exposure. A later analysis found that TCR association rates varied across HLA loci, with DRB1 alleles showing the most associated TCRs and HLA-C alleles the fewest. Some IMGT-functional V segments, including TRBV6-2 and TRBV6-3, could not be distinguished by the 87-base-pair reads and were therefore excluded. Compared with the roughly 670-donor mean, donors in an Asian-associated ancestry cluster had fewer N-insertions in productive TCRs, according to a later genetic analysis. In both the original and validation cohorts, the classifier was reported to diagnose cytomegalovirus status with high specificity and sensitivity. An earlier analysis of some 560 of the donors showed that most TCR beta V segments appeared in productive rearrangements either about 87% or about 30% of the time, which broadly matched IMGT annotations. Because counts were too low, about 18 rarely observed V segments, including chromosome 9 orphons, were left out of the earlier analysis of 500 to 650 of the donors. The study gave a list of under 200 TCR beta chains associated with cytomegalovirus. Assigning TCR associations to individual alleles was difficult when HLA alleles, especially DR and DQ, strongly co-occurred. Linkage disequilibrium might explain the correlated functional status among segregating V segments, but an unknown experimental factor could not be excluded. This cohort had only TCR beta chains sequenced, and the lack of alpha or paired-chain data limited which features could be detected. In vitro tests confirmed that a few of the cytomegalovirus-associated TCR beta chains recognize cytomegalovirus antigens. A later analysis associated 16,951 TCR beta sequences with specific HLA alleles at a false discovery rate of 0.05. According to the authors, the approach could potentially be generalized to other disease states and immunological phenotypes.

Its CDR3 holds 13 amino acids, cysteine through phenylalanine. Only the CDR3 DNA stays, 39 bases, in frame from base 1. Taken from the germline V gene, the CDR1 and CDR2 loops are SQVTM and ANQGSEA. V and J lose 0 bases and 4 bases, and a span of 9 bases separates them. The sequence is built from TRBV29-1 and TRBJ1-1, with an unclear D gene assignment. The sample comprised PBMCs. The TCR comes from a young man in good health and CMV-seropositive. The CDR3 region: CSVEDGRGTEAFF. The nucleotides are TGCAGCGTTGAAGATGGGCGGGGCACTGAAGCTTTCTTT.